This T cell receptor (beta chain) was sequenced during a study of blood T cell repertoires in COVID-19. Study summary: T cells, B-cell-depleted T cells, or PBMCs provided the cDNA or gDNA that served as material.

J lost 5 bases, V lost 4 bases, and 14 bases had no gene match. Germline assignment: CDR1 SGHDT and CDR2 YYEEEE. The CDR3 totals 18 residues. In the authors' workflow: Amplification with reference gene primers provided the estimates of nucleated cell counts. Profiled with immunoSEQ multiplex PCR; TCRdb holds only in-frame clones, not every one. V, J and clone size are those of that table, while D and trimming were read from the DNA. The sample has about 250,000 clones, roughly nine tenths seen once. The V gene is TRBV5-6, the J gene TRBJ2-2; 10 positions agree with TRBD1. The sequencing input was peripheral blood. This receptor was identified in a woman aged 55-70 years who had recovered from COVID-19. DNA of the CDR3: TGTGCCAGCAGCCCACCATGGGGACAGGGGCTGAGGACCGGGGAGCTGTTTTTT. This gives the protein CASSPPWGQGLRTGELFF.